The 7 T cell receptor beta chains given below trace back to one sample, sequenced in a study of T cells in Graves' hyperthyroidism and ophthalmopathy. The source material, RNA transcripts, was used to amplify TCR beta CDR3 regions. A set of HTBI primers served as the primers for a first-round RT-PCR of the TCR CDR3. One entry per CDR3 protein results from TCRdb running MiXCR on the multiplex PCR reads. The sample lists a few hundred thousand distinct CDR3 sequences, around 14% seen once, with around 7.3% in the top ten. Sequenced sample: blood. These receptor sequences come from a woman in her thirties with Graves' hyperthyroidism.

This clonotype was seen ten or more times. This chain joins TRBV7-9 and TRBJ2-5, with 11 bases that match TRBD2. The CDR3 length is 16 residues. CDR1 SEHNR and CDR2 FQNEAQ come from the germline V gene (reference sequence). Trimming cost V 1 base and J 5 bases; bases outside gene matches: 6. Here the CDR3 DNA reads TGTGCCAGCAGCTTAGGTCTAGCGGGAGGAGGCGAGACCCAGTACTTC. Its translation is CASSLGLAGGGETQYF. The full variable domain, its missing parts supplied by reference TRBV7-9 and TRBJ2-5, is DTGVSQNPRHKITKRGQNVTFRCDPISEHNRLYWYRQTLGQGPEFLTYFQNEAQLEKSRLLSDRFSAERPKGSFSTLEIQRTEQGDSAMYLCASSLGLAGGGETQYFGPGTRLLVL.

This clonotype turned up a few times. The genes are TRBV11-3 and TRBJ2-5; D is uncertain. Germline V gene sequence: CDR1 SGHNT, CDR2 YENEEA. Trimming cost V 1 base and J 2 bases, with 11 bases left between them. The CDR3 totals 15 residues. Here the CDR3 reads CASSLGAGVQETQYF. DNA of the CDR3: TGTGCCAGCAGCTTAGGGGCAGGAGTGCAAGAGACCCAGTACTTC.

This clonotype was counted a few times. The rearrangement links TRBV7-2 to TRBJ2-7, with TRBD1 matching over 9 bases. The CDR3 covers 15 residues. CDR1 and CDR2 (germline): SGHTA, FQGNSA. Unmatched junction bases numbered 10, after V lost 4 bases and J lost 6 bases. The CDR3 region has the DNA TGTGCCAGCAGCTCGCCGGGACAGGGTTCGATCGAGCAGTACTTC. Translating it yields CASSSPGQGSIEQYF. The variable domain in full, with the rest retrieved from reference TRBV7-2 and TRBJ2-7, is GAGVSQSPSNKVTEKGKDVELRCDPISGHTALYWYRQSLGQGLEFLIYFQGNSAPDKSGLPSDRFSAERTGGSVSTLTIQRTQQEDSAVYLCASSSPGQGSIEQYFGPGTRLTVT.

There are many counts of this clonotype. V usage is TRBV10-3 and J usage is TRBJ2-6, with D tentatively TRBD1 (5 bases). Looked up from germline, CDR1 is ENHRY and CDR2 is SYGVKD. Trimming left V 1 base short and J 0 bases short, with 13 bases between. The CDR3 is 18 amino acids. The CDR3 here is CAISEWADSYSGANVLTF. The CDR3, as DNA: TGTGCCATCAGTGAGTGGGCCGACAGCTACTCTGGGGCCAACGTCCTGACTTTC.

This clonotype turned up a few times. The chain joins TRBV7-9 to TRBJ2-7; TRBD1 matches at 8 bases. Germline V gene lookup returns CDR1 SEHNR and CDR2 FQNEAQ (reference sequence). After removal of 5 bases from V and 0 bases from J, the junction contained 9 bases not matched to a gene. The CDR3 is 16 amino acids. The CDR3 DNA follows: TGTGCCAGCAGCCGGACGCGGACAGGGAACTCCTACGAGCAGTACTTC. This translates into CASSRTRTGNSYEQYF. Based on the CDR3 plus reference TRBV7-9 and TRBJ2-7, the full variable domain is DTGVSQNPRHKITKRGQNVTFRCDPISEHNRLYWYRQTLGQGPEFLTYFQNEAQLEKSRLLSDRFSAERPKGSFSTLEIQRTEQGDSAMYLCASSRTRTGNSYEQYFGPGTRLTVT.

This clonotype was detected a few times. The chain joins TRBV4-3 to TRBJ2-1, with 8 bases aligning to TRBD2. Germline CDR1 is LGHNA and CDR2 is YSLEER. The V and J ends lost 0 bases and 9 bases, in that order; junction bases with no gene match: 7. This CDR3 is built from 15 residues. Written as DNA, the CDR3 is TGCGCCAGCAGCCAAGATGCCAGCGGGAGTGGTGAGCAGTTCTTC. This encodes CASSQDASGSGEQFF.

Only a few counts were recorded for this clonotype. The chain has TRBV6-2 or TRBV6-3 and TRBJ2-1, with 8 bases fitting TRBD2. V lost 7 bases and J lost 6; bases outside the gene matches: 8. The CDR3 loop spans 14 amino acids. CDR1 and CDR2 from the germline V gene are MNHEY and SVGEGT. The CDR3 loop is CASTSGLASNEQFF. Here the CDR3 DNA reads TGTGCCAGCACGAGTGGACTAGCTAGCAATGAGCAGTTCTTC.